The source of this T cell receptor (beta chain) is a study of blood T cell repertoires in COVID-19. Study summary: Some COVID-19 samples were acute and others convalescent; all came from the United States, Italy and Spain. From T cells, B-cell-depleted T cells, or PBMCs came the material, which was cDNA or gDNA.

This CDR3 region has 12 residues. The V gene end was trimmed by 6 bases and the J gene end by 2 bases; junction bases not matched to a gene: 4. Per germline, CDR1 SQVTM and CDR2 ANQGSEA. Details on this clone: Other DNA sequences in this specimen translate into the identical CDR3.

In the authors' methods: Amplification of reference gene primers was used by the study to estimate nucleated cell counts. Sequenced by immunoSEQ multiplex PCR; TCRdb stores in-frame clones only, minus some. V and J calls and clone size are as listed in that table; D and trimming were resolved from the DNA. The table includes 250,000 or so clones, more than 80% detected once. The sequence derives from a man aged 25 to 40 with COVID-19, enrolled during active disease. The sequencing input was peripheral blood. V usage is TRBV29-1 and J usage is TRBJ2-7; the match to TRBD2 covers 7 bases. CDR3 sequence: CSVLAEAYEQYF. CDR3 nucleotide sequence: TGCAGCGTCCTAGCGGAGGCCTACGAGCAGTACTTC.